This T cell receptor (beta chain) was recorded in a study of monozygotic twins with inflammatory bowel disease. The CDR3 contains 13 residues. Germline CDR1 is MNHNY and CDR2 is SVGAGI (reference sequence). TCRdb processed the 5' RACE reads again and assigns one entry to each CDR3 protein, with no DNA. This sample contains around 230,000 distinct CDR3 sequences. The specimen was blood. This sequence joins TRBV6-6 and TRBJ2-7; TCRdb returns TRBD1, unconfirmable since there is no DNA. The receptor comes from a human donor with ulcerative colitis or Crohn's disease, or a healthy co-twin of an affected twin (not recorded which). The CDR3 loop reads CASSLLRGGEQYF.